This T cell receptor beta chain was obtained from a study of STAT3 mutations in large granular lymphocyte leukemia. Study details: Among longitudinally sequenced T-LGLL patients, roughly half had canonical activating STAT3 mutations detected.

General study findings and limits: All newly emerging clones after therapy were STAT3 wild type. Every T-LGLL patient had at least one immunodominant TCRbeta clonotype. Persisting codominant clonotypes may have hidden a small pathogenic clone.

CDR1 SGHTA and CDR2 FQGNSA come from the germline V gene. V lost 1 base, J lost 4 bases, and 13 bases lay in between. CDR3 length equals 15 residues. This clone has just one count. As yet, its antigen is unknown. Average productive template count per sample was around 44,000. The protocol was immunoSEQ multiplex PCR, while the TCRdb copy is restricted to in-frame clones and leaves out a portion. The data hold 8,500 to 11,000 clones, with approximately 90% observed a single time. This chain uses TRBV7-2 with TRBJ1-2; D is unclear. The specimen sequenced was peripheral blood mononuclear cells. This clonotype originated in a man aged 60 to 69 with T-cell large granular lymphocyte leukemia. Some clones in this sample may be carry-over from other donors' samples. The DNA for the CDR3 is TGTGCCAGCAGCTTAGTAATCGCGGGAGGCTATGGCTACACCTTC. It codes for CASSLVIAGGYGYTF.